One and the same sample provided the 12 T cell receptor beta chains below, sequenced in a study of circulating and synovial CD4+ cells in juvenile arthritis. Data came from immunoSEQ multiplex PCR; TCRdb stores just in-frame clones and leaves some out. The data show 30,000 to 40,000 clones, with more than 90% seen just once and 0.6% to 0.8% held by the top ten. Sequences were obtained from CD4+ T cells from blood. Receptors were obtained from a human donor with juvenile idiopathic arthritis.

The rearrangement uses TRBV19 and TRBJ2-2; 8 bases map to TRBD1. CDR3 length equals 15 residues. J lost 7 bases, V lost 2 bases, and 6 bases had no gene match. CDR1 LNHDA and CDR2 SQIVND come from the germline V gene (reference sequence). CDR3 region: CASSIRQGFNGELFF. The CDR3 coding sequence is TGTGCCAGTAGTATAAGACAGGGGTTTAACGGGGAGCTGTTTTTT.

The gene calls are TRBV28 and TRBJ1-2, with D possibly TRBD1 on 5 matching bases. Germline V gives CDR1 MDHEN, CDR2 SYDVKM. This CDR3 has 16 amino acids. V was pared by 5 bases and J by 4 bases, with 20 bases between. CDR3 sequence (DNA): TGTGCCAGCAGTCCTACGGTCCAGGGAACTGTCTATGGCTACACCTTC. Its protein is CASSPTVQGTVYGYTF.

The chain recombines TRBV6-5 with TRBJ2-5; 7 nucleotides agree with TRBD1. The better agreement between TRBJ2-7 and the DNA end casts doubt on the J call. The CDR3 has 14 residues. CDR1 is MNHEY, CDR2 SVGAGI, per germline. The CDR3 region is CASSQGQSTYEQYF. CDR3 coding DNA: TGTGCCAGCAGTCAGGGACAGTCTACCTACGAGCAGTACTTC.

The V gene is TRBV7-6, the J gene TRBJ2-7; D not certain. The CDR3 is made up of 14 amino acids. V shed 6 bases and J shed 7 bases, with 19 bases lying between them. CDR1 and CDR2 (germline): SGHVS, FNYEAQ. CDR3 amino acids: CASRQTLLTSEQYF. The CDR3 bases are TGTGCCAGCAGGCAGACTCTCCTGACTTCGGAGCAGTACTTC.

This chain joins TRBV5-6 and TRBJ1-5, with a weak D call TRBD1 (5 bases). V was trimmed by 3 bases and J by 7 bases, leaving 8 bases between them. This CDR3 has 12 residues. Germline V gene lookup returns CDR1 SGHDT and CDR2 YYEEEE. DNA of the CDR3: TGTGCCAGCAGCTCTGACAGCCAGCCCCAGCATTTT. Translated, it gives CASSSDSQPQHF.

The chain combines TRBV21-1 with TRBJ2-6; the table calls TRBD1, which could not be checked here. TRBV21-1 is assigned pseudogene status. CDR3 length: 17 residues. The CDR3 nucleotides are TGTGCCAGCAGCAATGGGGACAGGGTCTCTGGGGCCAACGTCCTGACTTTC. It yields the protein CASSNGDRVSGANVLTF.

V is TRBV14 and J is TRBJ2-7; 9 nucleotides match TRBD1. CDR3 length: 15 amino acids. The junction had 3 bases not matched to a gene; V was cut back by 1 base and J by 2 bases. Germline V gene lookup returns CDR1 SGHDN and CDR2 FVKESK. The CDR3 sequence: CASSQGDRAPYEQYF. CDR3 nucleotide sequence: TGTGCCAGCAGCCAAGGGGACAGGGCCCCCTACGAGCAGTACTTC.

The V call is TRBV27, the J call TRBJ1-6; D is perhaps TRBD1 (5 bases). Per the germline V gene, CDR1 is MNHEY and CDR2 is SMNVEV (reference sequence). This CDR3 is 14 amino acids long. V lost 5 bases, J lost 9 bases, and 14 bases lay in between. CDR3 sequence (DNA): TGTGCCAGCAGTCCCACGGGGGTGGCTTCACCCCTCCACTTT. Protein product: CASSPTGVASPLHF.

The gene calls are TRBV19 and TRBJ2-5; no reliable D call. The CDR3 consists of 13 residues. Germline-derived CDR1 and CDR2 are LNHDA and SQIVND (reference sequence). V was shortened by 4 bases and J by 5 bases, with 11 bases between the two germline ends. CDR3 loop: CASSTTGMETQYF. The CDR3 nucleotides read TGTGCCAGTAGTACGACTGGAATGGAGACCCAGTACTTC.

This chain uses TRBV18 with TRBJ1-5; D is uncertain. V dropped 6 bases and J dropped 4 bases, with 10 bases sitting between them. CDR3 length equals 13 residues. CDR1 and CDR2 from the germline V gene are KGHSH and LQKENI. CDR3 nucleotides: TGTGCCAGCTCTCCGGGTCGAAATCAGCCCCAGCATTTT. Encoded protein: CASSPGRNQPQHF.

The J gene is TRBJ2-5, the V gene TRBV5-8, with D perhaps TRBD1 (6 bases). There are 16 residues in the CDR3. V was clipped by 2 bases and J by 5 bases, with 19 bases between them. Germline lookup yields CDR1 SGHTS and CDR2 YDEGEE. In DNA form, the CDR3 reads TGTGCCAGCAGCTTAATGCTGCCAGGGGCGGCGGAGACCCAGTACTTC. It is translated as CASSLMLPGAAETQYF.

The chain joins TRBV28 to TRBJ2-7, with a weak D call TRBD1 (5 bases). The CDR3 extends over 15 amino acids. Trimming removed 4 bases at V and 1 base at J, with 14 bases between. Germline V gene data show CDR1 as MDHEN and CDR2 as SYDVKM. The CDR3 DNA follows: TGTGCCAGCAGTTCCGGACACCTAAGGTCCTACGAGCAGTACTTC. Translation gives CASSSGHLRSYEQYF.